The 2 T cell receptor beta chains below come from one sample, sequenced in a study of cytomegalovirus exposure and HLA in healthy donors. PCR used 60 Vbeta primers and 13 Jbeta primers. The assay was immunoSEQ multiplex PCR, and TCRdb's table has in-frame clones only and misses some. The sample records roughly 110,000 clones, 65% to 80% being singletons. Material for sequencing was PBMCs. Every receptor here comes from a man in his fifties or sixties in good health and CMV-seronegative.

This chain uses TRBV7-2 with TRBJ1-6; D perhaps matches TRBD1 (5 bases). The germline V gene has CDR1 SGHTA and CDR2 FQGNSA. V lost 1 base and J 7 bases, leaving 17 bases between the germline ends. This CDR3 is built from 17 residues. The CDR3 nucleotides read TGTGCCAGCAGCTTAGAAGGTGGGCAGGGCCCGAATTCACCCCTCCACTTT. It is translated as CASSLEGGQGPNSPLHF. The full variable domain, rest sourced from reference TRBV7-2 and TRBJ1-6, is GAGVSQSPSNKVTEKGKDVELRCDPISGHTALYWYRQSLGQGLEFLIYFQGNSAPDKSGLPSDRFSAERTGGSVSTLTIQRTQQEDSAVYLCASSLEGGQGPNSPLHFGNGTRLTVT.

The chain links TRBV27 to TRBJ2-2, with TRBD2 matching 12 bases. In germline, CDR1 is MNHEY, CDR2 SMNVEV (reference sequence). V shed 6 bases, J shed 7 bases, and the junction held 6 bases outside the gene matches. The CDR3 length is 15 residues. The DNA for the CDR3 is TGTGCCAGCAGGCTAGCGGGGGGGCTTGGCGGGGAGCTGTTTTTT. Encoded protein: CASRLAGGLGGELFF.